This entry lists 4 T cell receptor beta chains sequenced from one sample in a study of T cells in Graves' hyperthyroidism and ophthalmopathy. Amplified TCR beta CDR3 regions came from RNA transcripts. The HTBI primer set served for first-round RT-PCR of the TCR CDR3. TCRdb redid the calling of the multiplex PCR reads with MiXCR, one entry per CDR3 protein. The table includes about 350,000 distinct CDR3 sequences, approximately 17% detected once. Input material: blood. Every receptor here comes from a woman aged 25 to 39 with Graves' hyperthyroidism that later progressed to Graves' ophthalmopathy.

The genes are TRBV30 and TRBJ1-2; no clear D gene. The CDR3 length is 13 residues. Trimming cost V 4 bases and J 6 bases, with 15 bases left between them. CDR1 and CDR2 from the germline V gene are GTSNPN and SVGIG (reference sequence). The chain's CDR3 is CAWTASGKNGYTF. The DNA for the CDR3 is TGTGCCTGGACCGCCTCGGGCAAAAATGGCTACACCTTC.

This clonotype was counted at least ten times. The gene calls are TRBV28 and TRBJ2-5; 12 bases agree with TRBD2. V was pared by 3 bases and J by 0 bases, with 8 bases of the junction left unmatched. The CDR3 covers 18 residues. In germline, CDR1 is MDHEN, CDR2 SYDVKM. Here the CDR3 reads CASSLPLRLAGDQETQYF. CDR3 sequence (DNA): TGTGCCAGCAGTTTGCCACTACGACTAGCGGGGGACCAAGAGACCCAGTACTTC.

This clonotype was seen only a few times. The chain uses TRBV19 and TRBJ2-7; D gene unclear. The CDR3 contains 14 residues. CDR1 and CDR2 (germline): LNHDA, SQIVND (reference sequence). V lost 4 bases and J 0 bases, leaving 10 bases between the germline ends. The CDR3 region is CASSTASSSYEQYF. As DNA, the CDR3 is TGTGCCAGTAGTACGGCAAGTAGCTCCTACGAGCAGTACTTC. Full variable domain (remainder filled in from reference TRBV19 and TRBJ2-7): DGGITQSPKYLFRKEGQNVTLSCEQNLNHDAMYWYRQDPGQGLRLIYYSQIVNDFQKGDIAEGYSVSREKKESFPLTVTSAQKNPTAFYLCASSTASSSYEQYFGPGTRLTVT.

Many counts were recorded for this clonotype. The rearrangement uses TRBV30 and TRBJ2-7, with 7 bases matching TRBD2. This CDR3 is 14 amino acids long. The V and J ends lost 3 bases and 1 base, in that order; junction bases with no gene match: 6. From germline, CDR1 is GTSNPN and CDR2 SVGIG (reference sequence). The CDR3 DNA reads TGTGCCTGGAGGCGAACTAGCGTTTCCTACGAGCAGTACTTC. It yields the protein CAWRRTSVSYEQYF.